The rows below give T cell receptor beta chains drawn from one sample of a study of Ad26.COV2.S vaccination and SARS-CoV-2 variants. This table comes from immunoSEQ multiplex PCR, and its TCRdb copy is limited to in-frame clones, with some not included. Seen here are about 350,000 clones, just over 90% observed once, and the top ten hold under 4%. Sequencing was performed on peripheral blood, taken after recovery from COVID-19. These receptors all stem from a human donor who had recovered from COVID-19. Each CDR3 is given with its conserved first and last residue. A D gene is named only where the DNA matches it firmly. The size entry is marked missing in some rows and otherwise reads once, few, many or a size class.

d_call: NA; j_call: TRBJ1-3; v_call: TRBV6-5; clone_size: NA; cdr3_nt: TGTGCCAGCAGGAAAATAAACACCATATATTTT; cdr3_aa: CASRKINTIYF
d_call: NA; j_call: TRBJ2-5; v_call: TRBV5-1; clone_size: NA; cdr3_nt: TGCGCCAGCAGCTTTGGGCCGAGGGAGACCCAGTACTTC; cdr3_aa: CASSFGPRETQYF
d_call: TRBD1; j_call: TRBJ2-1; v_call: TRBV5-1; clone_size: once; cdr3_nt: TGCGCCAGCAGCTTGGGGACAGGTGACAATGAGCAGTTCTTC; cdr3_aa: CASSLGTGDNEQFF
d_call: NA; j_call: TRBJ2-1; v_call: TRBV25-1; clone_size: NA; cdr3_nt: TGTGCCAGCAGTGTGTCGCTTGAGCAGTTCTTC; cdr3_aa: CASSVSLEQFF
d_call: NA; j_call: TRBJ2-5; v_call: TRBV6-1; clone_size: NA; cdr3_nt: TGTGCCAGCAGTGAAGCCAAGCAAGAGACCCAGTACTTC; cdr3_aa: CASSEAKQETQYF
d_call: NA; j_call: TRBJ1-2; v_call: TRBV29-1; clone_size: NA; cdr3_nt: TGCAGCGTTGAGGTTTGGTGGGCAGGGAAAGCTAACTATGGCTACACCTTC; cdr3_aa: CSVEVWWAGKANYGYTF
d_call: TRBD1; j_call: TRBJ2-7; v_call: TRBV2; clone_size: few; cdr3_nt: TGTGCCAGCAGTGAACCGGGACAGGGGGCCTCCTACGAGCAGTACTTC; cdr3_aa: CASSEPGQGASYEQYF
d_call: TRBD1; j_call: TRBJ1-2; v_call: TRBV19; clone_size: NA; cdr3_nt: TGTGCCAGTAAGGGGGCAGGGTATGGCTACACCTTC; cdr3_aa: CASKGAGYGYTF
d_call: NA; j_call: TRBJ1-6; v_call: TRBV2; clone_size: NA; cdr3_nt: TGTGCCAGCAGTGAAACGAGGGGCAGGTCACCCCTCCACTTT; cdr3_aa: CASSETRGRSPLHF
d_call: TRBD1; j_call: TRBJ2-7; v_call: TRBV6-6; clone_size: once; cdr3_nt: TGTGCCAGCACGCCTCCGGGACAGGGTCCCGAGCAGTACTTC; cdr3_aa: CASTPPGQGPEQYF
d_call: NA; j_call: TRBJ1-1; v_call: TRBV27; clone_size: once; cdr3_nt: TGTGCCAGCAGTCCACTCCGCGGGCAAGCTTTCTTT; cdr3_aa: CASSPLRGQAFF
d_call: NA; j_call: TRBJ2-2; v_call: TRBV7-2; clone_size: once; cdr3_nt: TGTGCCAGCAGCTCGCGACCGGGGTCAACCGGGGAGCTGTTTTTT; cdr3_aa: CASSSRPGSTGELFF
d_call: NA; j_call: TRBJ1-5; v_call: TRBV4-1; clone_size: NA; cdr3_nt: TGCGCCAGCAGCCAATGGGAGGGTGGCAGCAATCAGCCCCAGCATTTT; cdr3_aa: CASSQWEGGSNQPQHF
d_call: TRBD2; j_call: TRBJ2-3; v_call: TRBV28; clone_size: once; cdr3_nt: TGTGCCAGCAGTTCCACCTCACTAGCGGGGGTAACAGATACGCAGTATTTT; cdr3_aa: CASSSTSLAGVTDTQYF
d_call: TRBD1; j_call: TRBJ1-6; v_call: TRBV28; clone_size: NA; cdr3_nt: TGTGCCAGCAACCAACCCGGGACAGATTCTGGAGCCCTCCACTTT; cdr3_aa: CASNQPGTDSGALHF